This TCR beta chain came from a study of graft-versus-host responses after intestinal transplantation. The wider study: Transplantation in recipients was multivisceral, liver-intestinal, or isolated intestinal. The whole recipient group had anti-thymocyte globulin induction followed by tacrolimus and steroids for roughly 3 years.

With respect to this clone: Its antigen remains unidentified.

Study findings and constraints: GvH clones turned up in recipient marrow; some had shown up first in ileum or blood. Peak GvH clone levels in circulation were associated with early post-transplant HvG declines.

Repertoires were generated with immunoSEQ multiplex PCR, while TCRdb's copy carries only in-frame clones and drops some. Of around 20,000 clones listed, more than 80% are singletons. J lost 4 bases, V lost 3 bases, and 8 bases had no gene match. In germline, CDR1 is SEHNR, CDR2 FQNEAQ (reference sequence). The CDR3 has 17 amino acids. This receptor was taken from a human patient who received an intestinal transplant, so some T cells may come from the graft donor. The chain uses TRBV7-9 and TRBJ1-6; 8 bases are a match to TRBD1. The sample in question was PBMCs, obtained roughly 390 days after transplant. CDR3 protein: CASSFLGRGLYNSPLHF. CDR3 coding DNA: TGTGCCAGCAGCTTTTTAGGCAGGGGGCTGTATAATTCACCCCTCCACTTT.